The 4 T cell receptor beta chains below come from one sample, sequenced in a study of spatial heterogeneity in lung cancer. The study, taken as a whole, reports: Tumors with more nonsynonymous mutations had more expanded intratumoral alpha and beta TCRs.

Their specific antigens are unknown. Each CDR3 protein is one row after TCRdb ran MiXCR on the 5' RACE reads. The sample lists 7,000 to 8,500 distinct CDR3 sequences; less than 10% were seen once. The time point is: sample taken at primary tumor resection. The sample here was lung tumor tissue, taken at surgery. Source of these receptors: a male donor with early-stage non-small cell lung cancer.

This rearrangement joins TRBV18 to TRBJ2-3; D is uncertain. Germline CDR1 KGHSH, CDR2 LQKENI. Trimming shortened V by 2 bases and J by 2 bases, and 5 bases separated the two germline ends. This CDR3 has 13 residues. The CDR3 coding sequence is TGTGCCAGCTCACCAATCGTCACAGATACGCAGTATTTT. It yields the protein CASSPIVTDTQYF.

This clonotype is categorized as medium-sized. DNA of the CDR3: TGCGCCACCGACGGTAGGGGTTCCTACGAGCAGTACTTC. Its translation is CATDGRGSYEQYF. This sequence joins TRBV23-1 and TRBJ2-7; D is possibly TRBD1 (5 bases). Being an ORF, TRBV23-1 has a function that is uncertain. Deletions cut 10 bases from V and 1 base from J, with 14 bases between. The CDR3 loop spans 13 amino acids.

The V call is TRBV29-1, the J call TRBJ1-1; D perhaps matches TRBD1 (5 bases). The V end lost 7 bases, the J end lost 4 bases, and 13 bases lay between the germline ends. CDR1 SQVTM and CDR2 ANQGSEA come from the germline V gene. The CDR3 spans 12 residues. CDR3 sequence reads: CSAGGGSTEAFF. The CDR3 nucleotides read TGCAGCGCTGGGGGGGGTAGCACTGAAGCTTTCTTT.

The rearrangement uses TRBV15 and TRBJ2-1; 9 nucleotides agree with TRBD1. From germline, CDR1 is LNHNV and CDR2 YYDKDF (reference sequence). Losses at the gene ends were 4 bases for V and 4 bases for J; bases not matched to a gene: 5. CDR3 length: 15 amino acids. The CDR3 protein is CATSKGQGRYNEQFF. Here the CDR3 DNA reads TGTGCCACCAGCAAAGGACAGGGGCGGTACAATGAGCAGTTCTTC.